This record looks at one T cell receptor beta chain sequence and its context. Its antigen is currently unknown. A read error may explain this, as a much larger clone is one base away. The CDR3 length is 13 residues. CDR1 is LNHDA, CDR2 SQIVND, per germline (reference sequence). The V and J ends lost 5 bases and 2 bases, in that order; junction bases with no gene match: 1. Clones were sequenced by immunoSEQ multiplex PCR, and TCRdb holds only the in-frame ones, with some missing. The sample has about 2 million clones; 90% to 95% are singletons. The sample originates from a study of shared clonotypes between healthy human individuals. About the study: Three CD4 naive, three CD4 memory, two CD8 naive and one CD8 memory plate were used per donor. The study, taken as a whole, reports: Donor clonotype sharing was expected to depend on sequencing depth.

The source is a man younger than 35 in good health. The chain has TRBV19 and TRBJ1-2, with 8 bases lining up with TRBD1. The specimen was naive CD4+ T cells sorted from blood. Documented subset: CD45RA+ positively selected. CDR3 sequence reads: CASSWTGNYGYTF. The DNA of the CDR3 is TGTGCCAGTAGTTGGACAGGGAACTATGGCTACACCTTC. Full variable domain (outside the CDR3, taken from reference TRBV19 and TRBJ1-2): DGGITQSPKYLFRKEGQNVTLSCEQNLNHDAMYWYRQDPGQGLRLIYYSQIVNDFQKGDIAEGYSVSREKKESFPLTVTSAQKNPTAFYLCASSWTGNYGYTFGSGTRLTVV.